What follows describes a single T cell receptor (beta chain). Antigen unknown. Investigators divided CD4+ cells into CD45RA+ naive and CD45RA-negative memory subsets. The data were taken from a study of shared clonotypes between healthy human individuals. Overall study context: Each donor's CD8 memory used one plate, CD8 naive two, each CD4 subset three. Whole-study findings and limits: Memory subsets generally showed lower estimated richness than naive subsets. Researchers sampled only blood; tissue repertoires likely differ.

CDR1 is SGDLS and CDR2 is YYNGEE in the germline V gene. The length of the CDR3 is 17 residues. Trimming shortened V by 4 bases and J by 0 bases, and 19 bases separated the two germline ends. The protocol was immunoSEQ multiplex PCR, while the TCRdb copy is restricted to in-frame clones and leaves out a portion. The sample includes about 2.4 million clones, more than 85% of them seen just once. The V call is TRBV9, the J call TRBJ1-1, with a possible D match to TRBD1 (5 bases). The sample comprised naive CD4+ T cells from PBMCs. Subset here: CD45RA+ positively selected. The TCR sequence derives from a man in his late teens or twenties in good health. Some clones in this sample may be carry-over from other donors' samples. The CDR3, as DNA: TGTGCCAGCAGCACGGAACCCGGGGCCCTAATGAACACTGAAGCTTTCTTT. Encoded protein: CASSTEPGALMNTEAFF.